This T cell receptor (beta chain) was sequenced during a study of T cell repertoires in cytomegalovirus infection. In the study overall: Well-studied HLA-B-restricted CMV epitopes were used in the study alongside recently identified HLA-C-restricted ones.

This CDR3 has 18 residues. The germline V gene encodes CDR1 SGHVS and CDR2 FNYEAQ. V shed 1 base, J shed 0 bases, and the junction held 7 bases outside the gene matches. MiXCR was run by TCRdb on the reads, yielding one entry per CDR3 protein. The sample lists fewer than 1,000,000 distinct CDR3 sequences; 31% were seen once. A few counts support this clonotype. Its antigen remains unidentified. Study findings and constraints: The response measured ex vivo was dominated by TCR beta clonotypes (HLA-C-restricted and CMV-specific).

The V and J genes are TRBV7-6 and TRBJ2-3, with 10 bases lining up with TRBD2. The receptor was isolated from a human donor in good health (CMV status not recorded). Some clones in this sample may be carry-over from other donors' samples. This material consisted of cultured CD8+ T cells from PBMCs, taken from culture after CMV antigen stimulation. The CDR3 sequence: CASSLGLAGARSTDTQYF. CDR3 nucleotides: TGTGCCAGCAGCTTAGGCCTAGCGGGGGCTCGTAGCACAGATACGCAGTATTTT.